This TCR beta chain was recorded in a study of CD8+CD57+ T cells in acquired aplastic anemia. Study background: 3.2 ug was the average amount of DNA from sorted CD4+ and CD8+ cells.

This clonotype was seen a handful of times. Patients chosen for sequencing had CD8+CD57+ cells that had expanded, as shown by flow cytometry. The CDR3 consists of 16 residues. V trimming: 3 bases; J trimming: 2 bases; junction bases outside the gene matches: 10. Germline assignment: CDR1 DFQATT and CDR2 SNEGSKA (reference sequence). Template material for TCR beta VDJ and CDR3 profiling consisted of genomic DNA. Using its own MiXCR run on the reads, TCRdb lists one record per CDR3 protein. Here the sample spans about half a million distinct CDR3 sequences, around 30% being singletons. The chain combines TRBV20-1 with TRBJ2-5; TRBD2 matches 9 bases. Sequencing was performed on sorted CD4+, CD8+, or CD8+CD57+ T cells (not recorded which) from PBMCs. The clonotype was recovered from a human donor with aplastic anemia. Here the CDR3 DNA reads TGCAGTGCTAGGGGTATAGCGGGAGCAAGACAAGAGACCCAGTACTTC. Its translation: CSARGIAGARQETQYF.